The clone carrying this TCR beta chain was seen ten or more times. Trimming shortened V by 7 bases and J by 6 bases, and 14 bases separated the two germline ends. Germline CDR1 SQVTM, CDR2 ANQGSEA. The CDR3 runs to 12 residues. The entry originates in a study of blood T cells in healthy people across ages. Then a second PCR, running about 6 to 11 cycles, was carried out with a sample-barcoded 5' primer and a J-beta primer mix. Each CDR3 protein gets one entry after TCRdb re-called the 5' RACE reads with MiXCR. The table records around 1,100,000 distinct CDR3 sequences, more than 30% of them present only once.

The chain employs TRBV29-1 and TRBJ2-3, with D perhaps TRBD2 (5 bases). This TCR came from a man aged 18 to 35 in good health. Sequences were obtained from blood. CDR3 DNA: TGCAGCGGGAAAACTAGGAGGGATACGCAGTATTTT. Amino acids: CSGKTRRDTQYF.